This T cell receptor beta chain is from a study of CD8 T cells in ankylosing spondylitis (dated by TCRdb to 2016 to 2017). Describing the broader study: To find TCR variants linked to disease, the study profiled T cell receptor beta repertoires in ankylosing spondylitis patients and healthy donors. The whole study cohort included 108 healthy donors and 20 to 25 ankylosing spondylitis patients. Peripheral blood was sampled, and synovial fluid was additionally collected from ankylosing spondylitis patients.

Sequencing was carried out with an Illumina HiSeq 2500. TCR beta libraries were prepared by quantitative 5'-RACE with molecular barcodes. The authors processed their data as follows. To identify disease-linked TCR variants, a new computational method was used, one built on a probabilistic model of VDJ rearrangement. The public reads were quality trimmed at Q25 with fastp and then assembled into clones with MiXCR by TCRdb, keeping productive beta chains. Entries are consolidated by CDR3 protein sequence, retaining the most common genes and DNA. For this entry, the V and J calls and clone size follow TCRdb and not the study's own pipeline. The sample has some 200,000 distinct CDR3 sequences on record, around 25% of them singletons. Clones ranked in the top ten supply 6.6% of the sample. For this clonotype: What antigen it recognizes has not been identified. Per-nucleotide qualities are absent, and no much larger clonotype sits a single base away.

What the research found in general, with its limitations: Significant enrichment of the disease-linked clones was reported in matched synovial fluid samples from ankylosing spondylitis patients. The disease-linked clones showed a CD8+ phenotype and occurred at relatively low frequencies in peripheral blood. Some of the motif variants had been reported before in the synovial fluid and blood of reactive arthritis patients, a finding that suggests common disease-initiation mechanisms. A TCR beta motif made up of several highly homologous amino acid variants appeared to be characteristic of blood from ankylosing spondylitis patients.

The CDR3 numbers 12 residues from cysteine through phenylalanine. Just the 36-base CDR3 DNA is kept, in frame starting at base 1. CDR1 SQVTM and CDR2 ANQGSEA are derived from the germline V gene. Relative to germline, V is 0 bases shorter and J is 5 bases shorter, with 8 bases between their ends. The TCR sequence derives from a male donor with ankylosing spondylitis or in good health (not recorded which). Sample: blood, either unsorted or a sorted T cell fraction (not recorded which). The chain is assembled from TRBV29-1 and TRBJ2-7; the D gene remains uncertain. In nucleotide form, the sequence is TGCAGCGTTGAAGATGCCCTGGACGAGCAGTACTTC. Its coded protein is CSVEDALDEQYF.